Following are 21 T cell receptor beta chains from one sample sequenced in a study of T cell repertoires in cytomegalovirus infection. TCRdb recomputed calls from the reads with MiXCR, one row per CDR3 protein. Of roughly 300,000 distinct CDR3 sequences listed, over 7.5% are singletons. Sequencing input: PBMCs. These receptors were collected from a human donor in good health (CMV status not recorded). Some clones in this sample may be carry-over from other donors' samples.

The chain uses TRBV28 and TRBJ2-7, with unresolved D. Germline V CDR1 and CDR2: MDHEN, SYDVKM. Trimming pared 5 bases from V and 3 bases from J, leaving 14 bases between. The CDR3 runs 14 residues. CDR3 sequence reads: CASSPGALYYEQYF. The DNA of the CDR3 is TGTGCCAGCAGTCCCGGAGCCCTGTACTACGAGCAGTACTTC.

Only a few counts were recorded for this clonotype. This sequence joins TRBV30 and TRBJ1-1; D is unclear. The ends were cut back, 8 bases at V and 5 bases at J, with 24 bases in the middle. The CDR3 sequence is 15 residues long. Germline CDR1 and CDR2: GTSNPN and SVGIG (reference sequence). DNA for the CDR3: TGTGCCCGGTCGGCGGGAACTACTCAACGGACTGAAGCTTTCTTT. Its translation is CARSAGTTQRTEAFF.

The CDR3 DNA sequence: TGTGCCAGCAGCTTAGAGGTTCGGGAGACCCAGTACTTC. Translation gives CASSLEVRETQYF. V gene TRBV7-6 combines with J gene TRBJ2-5; D is ambiguous. The CDR3 is made up of 13 amino acids. Trimming removed 1 base from V and 5 bases from J, with 8 bases in between. In germline, CDR1 is SGHVS, CDR2 FNYEAQ. Looking up the rest from reference TRBV7-6 and TRBJ2-5 gives the full variable domain: GAGVSQSPRYKVTKRGQDVALRCDPISGHVSLYWYRQALGQGPEFLTYFNYEAQQDKSGLPNDRFSAERPEGSISTLTIQRTEQRDSAMYRCASSLEVRETQYFGPGTRLLVL.

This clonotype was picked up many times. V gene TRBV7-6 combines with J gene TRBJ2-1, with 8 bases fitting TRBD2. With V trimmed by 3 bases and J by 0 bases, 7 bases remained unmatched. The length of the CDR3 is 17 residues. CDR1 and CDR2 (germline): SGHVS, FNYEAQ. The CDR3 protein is CASSLRLRGGSYNEQFF. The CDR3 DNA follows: TGTGCCAGCAGCTTGCGCCTCCGGGGGGGCTCCTACAATGAGCAGTTCTTC.

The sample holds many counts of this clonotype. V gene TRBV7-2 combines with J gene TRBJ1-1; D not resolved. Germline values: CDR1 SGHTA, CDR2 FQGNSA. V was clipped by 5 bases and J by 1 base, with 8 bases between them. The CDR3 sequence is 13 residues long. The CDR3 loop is CASSLIGNTEAFF. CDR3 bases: TGTGCCAGCAGCCTCATCGGGAACACTGAAGCTTTCTTT.

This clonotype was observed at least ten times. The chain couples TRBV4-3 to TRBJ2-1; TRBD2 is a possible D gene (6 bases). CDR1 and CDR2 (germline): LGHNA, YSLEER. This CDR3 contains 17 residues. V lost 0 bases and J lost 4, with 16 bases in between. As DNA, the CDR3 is TGCGCCAGCAGCCAAGATTCCGGGACTGGAGGGTACAATGAGCAGTTCTTC. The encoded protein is CASSQDSGTGGYNEQFF.

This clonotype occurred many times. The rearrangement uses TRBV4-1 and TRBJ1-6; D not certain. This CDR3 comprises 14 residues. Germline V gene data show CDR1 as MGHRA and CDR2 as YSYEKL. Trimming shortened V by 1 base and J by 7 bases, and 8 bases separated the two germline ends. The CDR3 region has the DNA TGCGCCAGCAGCCAAGTCAAAGGGAATTCACCCCTCCACTTT. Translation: CASSQVKGNSPLHF.

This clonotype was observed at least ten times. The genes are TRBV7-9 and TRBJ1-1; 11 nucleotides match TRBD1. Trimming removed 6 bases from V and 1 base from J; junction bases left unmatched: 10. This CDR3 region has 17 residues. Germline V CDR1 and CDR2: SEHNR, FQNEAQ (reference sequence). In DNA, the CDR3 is TGTGCCAGCAGTACGAGGACAGGGGGCGCGGGGAACACTGAAGCTTTCTTT. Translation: CASSTRTGGAGNTEAFF.

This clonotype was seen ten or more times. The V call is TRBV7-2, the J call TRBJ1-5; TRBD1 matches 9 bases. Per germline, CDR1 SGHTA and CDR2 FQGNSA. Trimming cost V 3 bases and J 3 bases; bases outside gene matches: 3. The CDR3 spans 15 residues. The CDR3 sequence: CASSLGQGINQPQHF. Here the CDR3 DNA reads TGTGCCAGCAGCTTGGGACAGGGTATCAATCAGCCCCAGCATTTT.

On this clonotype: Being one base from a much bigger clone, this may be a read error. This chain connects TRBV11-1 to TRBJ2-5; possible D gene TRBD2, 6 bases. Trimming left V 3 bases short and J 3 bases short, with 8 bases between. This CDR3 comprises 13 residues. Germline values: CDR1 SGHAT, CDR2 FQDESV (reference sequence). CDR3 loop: CASSFGGKETQYF. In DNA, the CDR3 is TGTGCCAGCAGCTTTGGGGGGAAAGAGACCCAGTACTTC.

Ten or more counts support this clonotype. The CDR3 region is CASSQDASQDNYGYTF. The CDR3, as DNA: TGCGCCAGCAGCCAAGATGCAAGCCAGGATAACTATGGCTACACCTTC. V usage is TRBV4-1 and J usage is TRBJ1-2, with D unclear. Deletions cut 0 bases from V and 1 base from J, with 12 bases between. The CDR3 length is 16 residues. CDR1 and CDR2 from the germline V gene are MGHRA and YSYEKL.

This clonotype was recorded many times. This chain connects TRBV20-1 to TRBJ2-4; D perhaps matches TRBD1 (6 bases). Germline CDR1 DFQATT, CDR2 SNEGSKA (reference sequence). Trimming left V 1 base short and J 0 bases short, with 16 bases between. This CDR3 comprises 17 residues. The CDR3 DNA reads TGCAGTGCTAGAGTGACAACAGGGAACCAAGCCAAAAACATTCAGTACTTC. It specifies CSARVTTGNQAKNIQYF.

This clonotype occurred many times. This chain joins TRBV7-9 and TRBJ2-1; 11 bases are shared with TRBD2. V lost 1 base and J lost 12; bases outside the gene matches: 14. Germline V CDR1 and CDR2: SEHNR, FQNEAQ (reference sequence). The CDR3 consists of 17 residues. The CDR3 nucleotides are TGTGCCAGCAGCTTAGAGAGGGCTAGCGGGGGGAGCATGCGGCAGTTCTTC. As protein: CASSLERASGGSMRQFF.

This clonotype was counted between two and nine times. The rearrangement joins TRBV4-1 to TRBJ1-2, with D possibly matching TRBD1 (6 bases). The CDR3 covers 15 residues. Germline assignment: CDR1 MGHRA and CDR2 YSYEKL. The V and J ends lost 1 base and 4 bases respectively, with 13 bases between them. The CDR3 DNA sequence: TGCGCCAGCAGCCAAGGATCAGGGGACCTCTATGGCTACACCTTC. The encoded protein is CASSQGSGDLYGYTF.

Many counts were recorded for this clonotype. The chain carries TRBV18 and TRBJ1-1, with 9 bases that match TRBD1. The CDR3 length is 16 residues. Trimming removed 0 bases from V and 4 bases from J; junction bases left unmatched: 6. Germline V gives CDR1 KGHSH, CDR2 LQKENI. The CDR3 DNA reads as TGTGCCAGCTCACCACCGGGACAGGGTACCCTCACTGAAGCTTTCTTT. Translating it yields CASSPPGQGTLTEAFF.

The CDR3 DNA reads TGTGCCAGCAGAATACAGGGGGTGAACACTGAAGCTTTCTTT. Translating gives CASRIQGVNTEAFF. The chain couples TRBV7-2 to TRBJ1-1; TRBD1 matches at 8 bases. The CDR3 runs 14 residues. J was trimmed by 0 bases and V by 6 bases; bases with no gene match: 3. CDR1 and CDR2 from the germline V gene are SGHTA and FQGNSA.

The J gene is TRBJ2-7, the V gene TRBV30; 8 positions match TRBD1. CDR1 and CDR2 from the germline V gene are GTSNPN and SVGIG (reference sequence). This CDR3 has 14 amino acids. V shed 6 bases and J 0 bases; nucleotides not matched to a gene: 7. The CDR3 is CACHRDRSSYEQYF. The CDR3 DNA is TGTGCCTGTCACCGGGACAGGAGCTCCTACGAGCAGTACTTC.

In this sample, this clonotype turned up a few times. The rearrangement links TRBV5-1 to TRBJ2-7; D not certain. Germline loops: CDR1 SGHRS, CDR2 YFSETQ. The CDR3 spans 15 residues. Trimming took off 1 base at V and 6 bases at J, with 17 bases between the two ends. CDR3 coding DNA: TGCGCCAGCAGCTTGAATACCTTTCAAACCCTCGAGCAGTACTTC. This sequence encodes CASSLNTFQTLEQYF. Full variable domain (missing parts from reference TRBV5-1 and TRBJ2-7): KAGVTQTPRYLIKTRGQQVTLSCSPISGHRSVSWYQQTPGQGLQFLFEYFSETQRNKGNFPGRFSGRQFSNSRSEMNVSTLELGDSALYLCASSLNTFQTLEQYFGPGTRLTVT.

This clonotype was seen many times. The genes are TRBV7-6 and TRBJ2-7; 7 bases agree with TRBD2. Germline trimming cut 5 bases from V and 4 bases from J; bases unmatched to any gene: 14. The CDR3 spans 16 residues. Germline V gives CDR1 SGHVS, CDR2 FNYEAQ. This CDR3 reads CASSKGGGTKEYEQYF. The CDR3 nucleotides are TGTGCCAGCAGCAAAGGTGGTGGGACTAAAGAATACGAGCAGTACTTC.

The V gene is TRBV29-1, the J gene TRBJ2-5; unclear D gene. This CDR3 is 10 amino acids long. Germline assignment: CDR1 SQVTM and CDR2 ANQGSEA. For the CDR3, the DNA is TGCAGTGCTTTTAAAGAGACCCAGTACTTC. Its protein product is CSAFKETQYF.

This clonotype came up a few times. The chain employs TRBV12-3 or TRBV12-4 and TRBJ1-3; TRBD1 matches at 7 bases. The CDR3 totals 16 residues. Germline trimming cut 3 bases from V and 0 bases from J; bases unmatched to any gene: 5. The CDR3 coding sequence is TGTGCCAGCAGTTTTCGACAGGGCCCCTCTGGAAACACCATATATTTT. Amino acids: CASSFRQGPSGNTIYF.